This T cell receptor beta chain was sequenced for a study of T-cell reconstitution after alpha-beta-depleted transplantation in children. Preparation of the TCRbeta library was carried out with unique molecular identifiers. MiXCR, applied by TCRdb to the PCR reads, yields one record per CDR3 protein. The sample records about half a million distinct CDR3 sequences, around 13% being singletons. The CDR3 sequence is 15 residues long. With 2 bases removed from V and 7 bases from J, the gap between germline ends came to 17 bases. Germline V lookup: CDR1 SGHAT, CDR2 FQNNGV. This sequence originates from a human donor who donated a stem cell graft to a child with combined immunodeficiency. The gene calls are TRBV11-2 and TRBJ2-5; D assignment may be TRBD1 or TRBD2 (5 bases each). The input for sequencing was PBMCs from the stem cell graft donor, taken from the stem cell graft. The CDR3 nucleotides read TGTGCCAGCAGCTTACCCCGGGACCCCTGGGGGACCCAGTACTTC. Residues: CASSLPRDPWGTQYF.